This T cell receptor (beta chain) is from a study of cytomegalovirus exposure and HLA in healthy donors. On this clone itself: Its antigen is undetermined.

Study results and limitations: Immune exposure data for these donors was limited to CMV serostatus. Altogether, 160 or so TCR beta chains were recorded as cytomegalovirus-associated. Productive rates of about 87% or about 30% were seen for most TCR beta V segments in an earlier analysis. Later genetic work tied a missense DCLRE1C variant to beta-chain V and J trimming.

PCR was performed using 60 Vbeta and 13 Jbeta primers. Libraries were prepared by immunoSEQ multiplex PCR; TCRdb keeps only in-frame clonotypes and omits some of them. The data show about 200,000 clones, with about 78% seen just once and about 2.7% held by the top ten. Germline V gene lookup returns CDR1 SGHTA and CDR2 FQGNSA. The CDR3 spans 13 residues. The V gene end was trimmed by 10 bases and the J gene end by 6 bases; junction bases not matched to a gene: 8. This receptor was taken from a woman in her 30s in good health and CMV-seronegative. The sequenced sample was PBMCs. The chain uses TRBV7-2 and TRBJ2-2; 7 bases match TRBD2. This CDR3 reads CAISVGGPGELFF. The CDR3 nucleotides are TGTGCCATCTCCGTGGGAGGGCCCGGGGAGCTGTTTTTT.